The 16 T cell receptor beta chains presented below share a single source sample, sequenced in a study of CD8+CD57+ T cells in acquired aplastic anemia. Selection for sequencing was limited to patients who had shown CD8+CD57+ cell expansion by flow cytometry. The template used for profiling TCR beta VDJ and CDR3 was genomic DNA. MiXCR was run by TCRdb on the reads, yielding one entry per CDR3 protein. The table has 100,000 to 150,000 distinct CDR3 sequences, nearly 40% seen once. Sequenced: sorted CD4+, CD8+, or CD8+CD57+ T cells (not recorded which) from PBMCs. The receptors were sampled from a human donor with aplastic anemia.

This clonotype showed up many times. The chain carries TRBV2 and TRBJ1-2; TRBD1 agrees at 10 bases. Germline V gene sequence: CDR1 SNHLY, CDR2 FYNNEI. The CDR3 is 14 residues long. The trim removed 7 bases at V and 2 bases at J, leaving 4 bases unmatched. Written as DNA, the CDR3 is TGTGCCAGCACTATGGGACAGGGGAACTATGGCTACACCTTC. The encoded protein is CASTMGQGNYGYTF. The full variable domain, with the rest looked up from reference TRBV2 and TRBJ1-2, is EPEVTQTPSHQVTQMGQEVILRCVPISNHLYFYWYRQILGQKVEFLVSFYNNEISEKSEIFDDQFSVERPDGSNFTLKIRSTKLEDSAMYFCASTMGQGNYGYTFGSGTRLTVV.

This clonotype was counted many times. The genes are TRBV5-1 and TRBJ1-3; TRBD1 is a possible D gene (5 bases). Germline CDR1 and CDR2: SGHRS and YFSETQ. This CDR3 contains 14 residues. V was trimmed by 5 bases and J by 1 base, leaving 10 bases between them. CDR3 in amino acids: CASRDTASGNTIYF. CDR3 in DNA: TGCGCCAGCAGGGACACGGCTTCTGGAAACACCATATATTTT.

V and J are TRBV10-2 and TRBJ1-2, with a tentative D call TRBD1 (6 bases). V was clipped by 7 bases and J by 4 bases, with 16 bases between them. Germline assignment: CDR1 WSHSY and CDR2 SAAADI. The CDR3 contains 14 residues. The CDR3 reads CASNDQGISYGYTF. In nucleotides, the CDR3 is TGCGCCAGCAACGACCAGGGGATATCCTATGGCTACACCTTC.

The V and J genes are TRBV10-3 and TRBJ1-2; the match to TRBD1 covers 8 bases. J was trimmed by 10 bases and V by 6 bases; bases with no gene match: 10. CDR1 and CDR2 from the germline V gene are ENHRY and SYGVKD. This CDR3 region has 13 residues. CDR3 DNA: TGTGCCATCAGGGACAGGGAATCCTCCTTCTACACCTTC. Its protein product is CAIRDRESSFYTF.

This clonotype was counted at least ten times. The rearrangement uses TRBV20-1 and TRBJ1-5; TRBD1 is a possible D gene (5 bases). Per the germline V gene, CDR1 is DFQATT and CDR2 is SNEGSKA (reference sequence). Trimming cost V 2 bases and J 10 bases, with 15 bases left between them. The CDR3 covers 13 residues. This CDR3 reads CSARSSGKAPQHF. The CDR3 bases are TGCAGTGCTAGATCCTCAGGGAAAGCCCCCCAGCATTTT.

This clonotype appeared a few times. The V and J genes are TRBV18 and TRBJ1-1; tentatively, D is TRBD1 (5 bases). The V end was cut by 3 bases, the J end by 2 bases, with 10 bases between. The CDR3 loop spans 14 amino acids. CDR1 and CDR2 (germline): KGHSH, LQKENI. The CDR3 reads CASSPRQSNTEAFF. The CDR3 coding sequence is TGTGCCAGCTCACCGAGACAGTCTAACACTGAAGCTTTCTTT.

A word on this clonotype: An end of the junction does not agree with germline; a read error may underlie this. V gene TRBV15 combines with J gene TRBJ2-5, with a tentative D call TRBD1 (5 bases). Germline-derived CDR1 and CDR2 are LNHNV and YYDKDF (reference sequence). CDR3 length: 13 residues. In DNA, the CDR3 is TGTGCCACCAGCCGAGACAGTCAAGAGACCCAGTACTTC. It codes for CATSRDSQETQYF.

This clonotype was counted many times. The V call is TRBV15, the J call TRBJ1-4; 7 bases align to TRBD1. Germline CDR1 LNHNV, CDR2 YYDKDF (reference sequence). The CDR3 contains 15 residues. J was trimmed by 7 bases and V by 1 base; bases with no gene match: 6. The chain's CDR3 is CATSRGQGMGEKLFF. CDR3 DNA: TGTGCCACCAGCAGAGGACAGGGTATGGGTGAAAAACTGTTTTTT.

This clonotype was seen repeatedly, ten times or more. The rearrangement joins TRBV5-8 to TRBJ1-1; D is unresolved. The CDR3 is made up of 14 amino acids. The germline V gene encodes CDR1 SGHTS and CDR2 YDEGEE. Between the trimmed V and J ends, which lost 0 bases and 0 bases, there was a span of 6 bases. The CDR3 nucleotides read TGTGCCAGCAGCTTGGCGACATTGAACACTGAAGCTTTCTTT. Translated: CASSLATLNTEAFF.

This clonotype was recorded many times. The chain recombines TRBV4-3 with TRBJ1-6, with TRBD1 matching 10 bases. The CDR3 has 17 amino acids. Trimming at V came to 0 bases and at J to 8 bases, leaving 7 bases not matched to a gene. CDR1 and CDR2 from the germline V gene are LGHNA and YSLEER. Here the CDR3 reads CASSQDRGQGKDSPLHF. The CDR3 DNA is TGCGCCAGCAGCCAAGATAGGGGACAGGGGAAAGATTCACCCCTCCACTTT.

The chain employs TRBV19 and TRBJ2-7; tentative D call: TRBD1 (8 bases). The CDR3 runs to 12 residues. The germline V and J ends were trimmed by 5 bases and 11 bases, with 16 bases remaining between them. Germline V gene sequence: CDR1 LNHDA, CDR2 SQIVND (reference sequence). CDR3: CASSQQGGEEYF. The CDR3 nucleotides are TGTGCCAGTAGTCAACAGGGGGGGGAAGAGTACTTC. The complete variable domain, with remaining parts taken from reference TRBV19 and TRBJ2-7, reads DGGITQSPKYLFRKEGQNVTLSCEQNLNHDAMYWYRQDPGQGLRLIYYSQIVNDFQKGDIAEGYSVSREKKESFPLTVTSAQKNPTAFYLCASSQQGGEEYFGPGTRLTVT.

The rearrangement joins TRBV9 to TRBJ2-1; TRBD2 aligns across 8 bases. This CDR3 is built from 14 residues. V gave up 4 bases and J gave up 7 bases; unmatched junction bases: 7. The V gene's germline CDR1 is SGDLS and CDR2 YYNGEE. The CDR3 sequence: CASSTYREGNEQFF. CDR3 sequence (DNA): TGTGCCAGCAGCACCTACCGGGAGGGGAATGAGCAGTTCTTC.

As to this clonotype: Being one base from a much bigger clone, this may be a read error. This chain joins TRBV7-3 and TRBJ2-5, with 9 nucleotides matching TRBD2. Per the germline V gene, CDR1 is SGHTA and CDR2 is FQGTGA. This CDR3 is 14 amino acids long. CDR3 region: CASSPSSGVETQHF. The CDR3 DNA is TGTGCCAGCAGCCCCTCTAGCGGGGTAGAGACCCAGCACTTC.

J is TRBJ2-1 and V is TRBV19; 13 bases line up with TRBD2. In germline, CDR1 is LNHDA, CDR2 SQIVND (reference sequence). V was pared by 6 bases and J by 8 bases, with 7 bases of the junction left unmatched. This CDR3 region has 15 residues. The CDR3 bases are TGTGCCAGTAGGAAGGGACTAGCGGGAAGGTATGAGCAGTTCTTC. Protein sequence: CASRKGLAGRYEQFF.

This rearrangement joins TRBV11-1 to TRBJ1-4; TRBD1 aligns across 9 bases. The V gene end was trimmed by 3 bases and the J gene end by 6 bases; junction bases not matched to a gene: 5. Germline V gene data show CDR1 as SGHAT and CDR2 as FQDESV (reference sequence). This CDR3 contains 15 residues. CDR3 in amino acids: CASSFGTGYDEKLFF. The CDR3, as DNA: TGTGCCAGCAGCTTCGGGACAGGGTATGATGAAAAACTGTTTTTT.

The CDR3, as DNA: TGCAGTGCTGGACCACCCCTCCTAGCGACGCCCTACGAGCAGTACGTC. It yields the protein CSAGPPLLATPYEQYV. The V call is TRBV20-1, the J call TRBJ2-7, with a possible D match to TRBD2 (6 bases). Trimming pared 5 bases from V and 2 bases from J, leaving 22 bases between. In germline, CDR1 is DFQATT, CDR2 SNEGSKA (reference sequence). There are 16 residues in the CDR3.